This T cell receptor (beta chain) was identified in a study of blood T cell repertoires in COVID-19. Study-wide background: Acute-phase and convalescent COVID-19 samples originated in the United States, Italy and Spain. T cells, B-cell-depleted T cells, or PBMCs provided the cDNA or gDNA that served as material.

Germline CDR1 reads MNHEY; CDR2 reads SVGEGT. CDR3 size: 13 residues. V lost 5 bases and J lost 8; bases outside the gene matches: 8. Original processing methods: Amplified reference gene primers provided the basis for estimating nucleated cell counts. Method: immunoSEQ multiplex PCR; TCRdb's copy keeps in-frame clones and lacks some. From that table come the V and J calls and clone size; the DNA was used to work out D and trimming. The table shows around 180,000 clones, with approximately 90% occurring only once. The sequenced material came from peripheral blood. This chain joins TRBV6-2 or TRBV6-3 and TRBJ1-2; TRBD1 aligns across 7 bases. The TCR sequence derives from a woman under 40 with active or convalescent COVID-19. The CDR3 region is CASSPIDRVGYTF. DNA for the CDR3: TGTGCCAGCAGTCCGATCGACAGGGTCGGCTACACCTTC.